Following are 9 T cell receptor beta chains from one sample sequenced in a study of CD8+CD57+ T cells in acquired aplastic anemia. Patients included in sequencing had previously demonstrated CD8+CD57+ cell expansion by flow cytometry. The study profiled TCR beta VDJ and CDR3 using genomic DNA as template. TCRdb re-called the reads with MiXCR, one entry per CDR3 protein. Of 160,000 or so distinct CDR3 sequences listed, less than 60% are singletons. Sequenced material: sorted CD4+, CD8+, or CD8+CD57+ T cells (not recorded which) from PBMCs. The receptors were sampled from a human donor with aplastic anemia.

The chain carries TRBV6-2 or TRBV6-3 and TRBJ2-1; 8 bases fit TRBD2. The ends lost 5 bases at V and 4 bases at J; junction bases unmatched: 16. Germline CDR1 is MNHEY and CDR2 is SVGEGT. This CDR3 has 18 amino acids. The CDR3 bases are TGTGCCAGCAGTAACAGACCCCGACTAGCGACCTATTACAATGAGCAGTTCTTC. Translated: CASSNRPRLATYYNEQFF.

This CDR3 reads CASSRKGGGASREQYF. The CDR3 DNA sequence: TGTGCCAGCAGCCGGAAGGGAGGCGGGGCTTCTCGCGAGCAGTACTTC. V is TRBV11-2 and J is TRBJ2-7; D possibly corresponds to TRBD2 (6 bases). The CDR3 is made up of 16 amino acids. Germline V CDR1 and CDR2: SGHAT, FQNNGV. Trimming removed 5 bases at V and 6 bases at J, with 23 bases between. The complete variable domain, with remaining parts taken from reference TRBV11-2 and TRBJ2-7, reads EAGVAQSPRYKIIEKRQSVAFWCNPISGHATLYWYQQILGQGPKLLIQFQNNGVVDDSQLPKDRFSAERLKGVDSTLKIQPAKLEDSAVYLCASSRKGGGASREQYFGPGTRLTVT.

This clonotype was recorded at least ten times. The chain is built from TRBV20-1 and TRBJ2-7, with TRBD1 as a possible D gene (6 bases). The V gene's germline CDR1 is DFQATT and CDR2 SNEGSKA (reference sequence). Trimming took off 3 bases at V and 0 bases at J, with 9 bases between the two ends. The CDR3 is made up of 13 amino acids. The CDR3 sequence: CSASQGTSYEQYF. Here the CDR3 DNA reads TGCAGTGCTAGTCAGGGGACCTCCTACGAGCAGTACTTC.

This clonotype was counted at least ten times. This chain joins TRBV19 and TRBJ2-7; 7 nucleotides match TRBD1. Germline V gives CDR1 LNHDA, CDR2 SQIVND (reference sequence). The trim removed 6 bases at V and 2 bases at J, leaving 10 bases unmatched. The CDR3 runs 15 residues. This chain's CDR3 is CASSPGQFSPYEQYF. The CDR3 region has the DNA TGTGCCAGTAGCCCGGGACAGTTCTCTCCCTACGAGCAGTACTTC.

In this sample, this clonotype turned up many times. J is TRBJ1-5 and V is TRBV19; D gene uncertain. CDR1 and CDR2 from the germline V gene are LNHDA and SQIVND (reference sequence). Deletions cut 1 base from V and 0 bases from J, with 7 bases between. The CDR3 sequence is 15 residues long. CDR3 DNA: TGTGCCAGTAGTATAGGAAGGAATAGCAATCAGCCCCAGCATTTT. Amino acid sequence: CASSIGRNSNQPQHF.

There are many counts of this clonotype. The V gene is TRBV5-1, the J gene TRBJ1-1; a possible D gene is TRBD1 (5 bases). Germline V gene sequence: CDR1 SGHRS, CDR2 YFSETQ. The CDR3 loop spans 17 amino acids. V lost 4 bases, J lost 3 bases, and 22 bases lay in between. The CDR3, as DNA: TGCGCCAGCAGCCCGGGACTCTTTGGGGGATTATACACTGAAGCTTTCTTT. Translation: CASSPGLFGGLYTEAFF.

This clonotype was seen more than once but under ten times. The gene calls are TRBV25-1 and TRBJ2-1; 12 bases are a match to TRBD1. Trimming at V came to 5 bases and at J to 8 bases, leaving 4 bases not matched to a gene. This CDR3 is 14 amino acids long. Germline V lookup: CDR1 MGHDK, CDR2 SYGVNS. CDR3 DNA sequence: TGTGCCAGCAGTACGGGACAGGGGGCCGATGAGCAGTTCTTC. Translated, it gives CASSTGQGADEQFF.

A note on this clonotype: A much larger clone sits a single nucleotide away, making a read error possible. V usage is TRBV20-1 and J usage is TRBJ1-1; D not certain. The CDR3 spans 13 residues. Germline CDR1 and CDR2: DFQATT and SNEGSKA (reference sequence). The CDR3 bases are TGCAGTGCTAGATCCGCCGGGAACGCTGAAGCTTTCTTT. Translated: CSARSAGNAEAFF.

The chain uses TRBV7-2 and TRBJ2-7; D perhaps matches TRBD2 (5 bases). Germline lookup yields CDR1 SGHTA and CDR2 FQGNSA. This CDR3 region has 13 residues. Trimming removed 5 bases at V and 3 bases at J, with 11 bases between. The CDR3 is CASSTGILYEQYF. The CDR3 nucleotides are TGTGCCAGCAGCACGGGAATTCTCTACGAGCAGTACTTC.